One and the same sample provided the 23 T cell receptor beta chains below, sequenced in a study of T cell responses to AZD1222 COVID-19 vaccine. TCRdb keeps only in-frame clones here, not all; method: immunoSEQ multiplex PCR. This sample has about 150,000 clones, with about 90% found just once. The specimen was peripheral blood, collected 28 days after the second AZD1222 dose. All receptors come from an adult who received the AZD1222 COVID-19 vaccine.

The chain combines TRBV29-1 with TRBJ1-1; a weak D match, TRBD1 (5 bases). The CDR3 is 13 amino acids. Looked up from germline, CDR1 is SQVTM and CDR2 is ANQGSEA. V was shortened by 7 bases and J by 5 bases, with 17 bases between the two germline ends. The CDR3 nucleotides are TGCAGCGGCAGACAGCGAGGGGATACTGAAGCTTTCTTT. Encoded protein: CSGRQRGDTEAFF. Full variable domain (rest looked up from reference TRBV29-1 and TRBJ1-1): SAVISQKPSRDICQRGTSLTIQCQVDSQVTMMFWYRQQPGQSLTLIATANQGSEATYESGFVIDKFPISRPNLTFSTLTVSNMSPEDSSIYLCSGRQRGDTEAFFGQGTRLTVV.

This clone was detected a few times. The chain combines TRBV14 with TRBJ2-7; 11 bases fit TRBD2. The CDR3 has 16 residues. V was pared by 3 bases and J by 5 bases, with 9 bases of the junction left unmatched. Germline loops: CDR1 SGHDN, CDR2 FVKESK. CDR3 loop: CASSHLILAGVHEQYF. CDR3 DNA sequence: TGTGCCAGCAGCCACCTTATACTAGCGGGAGTACACGAGCAGTACTTC.

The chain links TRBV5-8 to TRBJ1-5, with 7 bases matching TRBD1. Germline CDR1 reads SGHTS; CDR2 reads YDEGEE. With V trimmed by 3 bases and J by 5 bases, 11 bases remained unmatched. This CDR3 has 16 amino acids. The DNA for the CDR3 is TGTGCCAGCAGCTCCCTGGGAGGGGGCCCTCATCAGCCCCAGCATTTT. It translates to CASSSLGGGPHQPQHF. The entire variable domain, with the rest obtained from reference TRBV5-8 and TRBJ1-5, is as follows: EAGVTQSPTHLIKTRGQQATLRCSPISGHTSVYWYQQALGLGLQFLLWYDEGEERNRGNFPPRFSGRQFPNYSSELNVNALELEDSALYLCASSSLGGGPHQPQHFGDGTRLSIL.

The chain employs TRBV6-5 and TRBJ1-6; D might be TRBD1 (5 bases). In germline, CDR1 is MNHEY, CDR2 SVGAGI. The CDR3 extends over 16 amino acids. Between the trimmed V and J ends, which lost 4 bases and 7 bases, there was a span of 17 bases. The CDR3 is CASSSGTGTDNSPLHF. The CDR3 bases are TGTGCCAGCAGTTCCGGAACCGGGACCGACAATTCACCCCTCCACTTT.

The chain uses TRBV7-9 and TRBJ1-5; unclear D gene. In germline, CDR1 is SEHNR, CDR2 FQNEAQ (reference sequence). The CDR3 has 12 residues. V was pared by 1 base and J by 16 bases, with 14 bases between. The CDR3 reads CASSLGATREHF. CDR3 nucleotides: TGTGCCAGCAGCTTAGGGGCCACGCGTGAACATTTT.

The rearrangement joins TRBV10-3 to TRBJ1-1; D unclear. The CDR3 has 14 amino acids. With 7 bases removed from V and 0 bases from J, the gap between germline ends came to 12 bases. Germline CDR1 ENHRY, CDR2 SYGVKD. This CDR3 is CAIKAWLMNTEAFF. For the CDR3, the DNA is TGTGCCATCAAGGCCTGGCTCATGAACACTGAAGCTTTCTTT.

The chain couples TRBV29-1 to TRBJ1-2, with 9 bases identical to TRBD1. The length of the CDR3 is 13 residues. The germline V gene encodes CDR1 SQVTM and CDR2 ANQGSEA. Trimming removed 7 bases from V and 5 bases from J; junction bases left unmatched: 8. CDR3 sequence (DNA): TGCAGCGCAAGGACAGGGGTAGGGTATGGCTACACCTTC. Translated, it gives CSARTGVGYGYTF.

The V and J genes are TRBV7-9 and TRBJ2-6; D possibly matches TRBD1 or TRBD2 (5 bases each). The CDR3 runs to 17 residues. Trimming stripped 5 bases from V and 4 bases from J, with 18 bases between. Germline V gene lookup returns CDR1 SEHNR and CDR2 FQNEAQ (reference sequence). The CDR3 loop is CASSHTTGGGGANVLTF. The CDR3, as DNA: TGTGCCAGCAGCCACACTACAGGAGGCGGAGGGGCCAACGTCCTGACTTTC.

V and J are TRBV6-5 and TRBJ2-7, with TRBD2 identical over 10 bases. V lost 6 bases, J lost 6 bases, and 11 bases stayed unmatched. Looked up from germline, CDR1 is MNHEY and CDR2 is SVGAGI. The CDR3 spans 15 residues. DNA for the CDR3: TGTGCCAGCAGCTCTAGGATGACTAGCGGGTTCGAGCAGTACTTC. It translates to CASSSRMTSGFEQYF.

CDR3: CASSVDPVNTEAFF. The CDR3 region has the DNA TGTGCCAGCAGCGTTGATCCGGTGAACACTGAAGCTTTCTTT. J is TRBJ1-1 and V is TRBV9; D ambiguous. The CDR3 runs 14 residues. CDR1 is SGDLS and CDR2 is YYNGEE in the germline V gene. The V end lost 2 bases, the J end lost 0 bases, and 8 bases lay between the germline ends.

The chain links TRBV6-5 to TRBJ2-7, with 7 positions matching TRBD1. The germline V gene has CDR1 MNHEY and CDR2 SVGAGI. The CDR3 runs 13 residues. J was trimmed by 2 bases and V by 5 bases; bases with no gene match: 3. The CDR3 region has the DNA TGTGCCAGCAGTACGGGACAGCCCTACGAGCAGTACTTC. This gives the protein CASSTGQPYEQYF.

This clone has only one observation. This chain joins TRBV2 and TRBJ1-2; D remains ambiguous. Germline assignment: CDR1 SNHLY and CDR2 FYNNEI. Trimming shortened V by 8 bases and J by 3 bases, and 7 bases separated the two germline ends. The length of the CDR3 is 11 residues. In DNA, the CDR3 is TGTGCCAGCGATGGGGACTATGGCTACACCTTC. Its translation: CASDGDYGYTF.

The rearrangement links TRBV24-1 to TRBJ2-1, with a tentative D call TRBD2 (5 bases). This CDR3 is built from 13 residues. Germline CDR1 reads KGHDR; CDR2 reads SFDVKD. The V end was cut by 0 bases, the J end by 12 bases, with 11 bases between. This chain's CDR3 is CATSDLSRTGQFF. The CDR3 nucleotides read TGTGCCACCAGTGATTTGTCTCGGACTGGGCAGTTCTTC.

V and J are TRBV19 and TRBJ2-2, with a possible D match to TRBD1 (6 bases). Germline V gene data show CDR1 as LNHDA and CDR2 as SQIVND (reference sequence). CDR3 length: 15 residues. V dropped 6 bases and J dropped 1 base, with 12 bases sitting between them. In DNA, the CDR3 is TGTGCCAGTAGATTTGGGGGCAGGAACACCGGGGAGCTGTTTTTT. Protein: CASRFGGRNTGELFF.

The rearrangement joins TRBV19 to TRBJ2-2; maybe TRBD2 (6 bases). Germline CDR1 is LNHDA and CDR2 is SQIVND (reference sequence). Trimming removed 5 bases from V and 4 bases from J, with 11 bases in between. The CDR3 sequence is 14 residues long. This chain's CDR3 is CASSDGDFTGELFF. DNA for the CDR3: TGTGCCAGTAGTGACGGGGACTTCACCGGGGAGCTGTTTTTT.

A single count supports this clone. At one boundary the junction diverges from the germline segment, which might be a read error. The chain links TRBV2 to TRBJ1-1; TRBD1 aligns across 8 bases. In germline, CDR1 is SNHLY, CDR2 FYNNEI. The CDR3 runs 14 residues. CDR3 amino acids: CASREDTGGTEAFF. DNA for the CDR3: TGTGCCAGCAGGGAAGATACAGGGGGCACTGAAGCTTTCTTT.

In DNA, the CDR3 is TGTGCCAGCAGCAGCGTTGGCGGGAGTGAGCAGTTCTTC. Its protein product is CASSSVGGSEQFF. V gene TRBV7-9 combines with J gene TRBJ2-1; 7 bases align to TRBD2. Trimming at V came to 5 bases and at J to 9 bases, leaving 7 bases not matched to a gene. CDR1 and CDR2 from the germline V gene are SEHNR and FQNEAQ (reference sequence). This CDR3 is built from 13 residues.

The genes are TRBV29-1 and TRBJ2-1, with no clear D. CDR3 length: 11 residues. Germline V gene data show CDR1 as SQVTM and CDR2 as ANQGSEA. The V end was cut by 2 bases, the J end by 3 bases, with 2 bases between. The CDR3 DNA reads TGCAGCGTTGAATTCTACAATGAGCAGTTCTTC. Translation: CSVEFYNEQFF.

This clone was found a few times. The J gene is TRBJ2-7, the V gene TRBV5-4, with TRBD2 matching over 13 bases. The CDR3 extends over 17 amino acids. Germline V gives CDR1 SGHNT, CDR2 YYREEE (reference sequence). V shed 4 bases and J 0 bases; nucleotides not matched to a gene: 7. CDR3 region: CASSPGTSGTFSYEQYF. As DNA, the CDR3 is TGTGCCAGCAGCCCTGGGACTAGCGGGACCTTCTCCTACGAGCAGTACTTC. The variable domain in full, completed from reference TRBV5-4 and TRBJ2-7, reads ETGVTQSPTHLIKTRGQQVTLRCSSQSGHNTVSWYQQALGQGPQFIFQYYREEENGRGNFPPRFSGLQFPNYSSELNVNALELDDSALYLCASSPGTSGTFSYEQYFGPGTRLTVT.

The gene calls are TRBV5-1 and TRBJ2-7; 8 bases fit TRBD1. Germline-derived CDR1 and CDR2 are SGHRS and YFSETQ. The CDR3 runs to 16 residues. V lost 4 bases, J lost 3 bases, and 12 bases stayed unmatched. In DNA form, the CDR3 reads TGCGCCAGCAGCCGACGGGACAGGCAAGGAAACTACGAGCAGTACTTC. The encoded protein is CASSRRDRQGNYEQYF.

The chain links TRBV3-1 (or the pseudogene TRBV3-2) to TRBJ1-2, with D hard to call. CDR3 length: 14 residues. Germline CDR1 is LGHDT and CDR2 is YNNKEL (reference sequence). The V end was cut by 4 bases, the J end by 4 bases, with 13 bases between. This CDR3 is CASSLREVSYGYTF. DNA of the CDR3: TGTGCCAGCAGCCTAAGGGAGGTTAGCTATGGCTACACCTTC.

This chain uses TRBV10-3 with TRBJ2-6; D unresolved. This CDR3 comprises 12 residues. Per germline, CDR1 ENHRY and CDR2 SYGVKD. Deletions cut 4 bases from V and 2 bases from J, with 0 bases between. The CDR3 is CAISAGANVLTF. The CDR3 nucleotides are TGTGCCATCAGTGCTGGGGCCAACGTCCTGACTTTC.

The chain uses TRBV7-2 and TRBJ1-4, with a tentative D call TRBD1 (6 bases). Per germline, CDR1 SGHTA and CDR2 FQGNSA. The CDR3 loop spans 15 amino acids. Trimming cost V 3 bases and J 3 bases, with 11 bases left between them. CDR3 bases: TGTGCCAGCAGCTTGGGGGGCAGGGCTAATGAAAAACTGTTTTTT. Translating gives CASSLGGRANEKLFF. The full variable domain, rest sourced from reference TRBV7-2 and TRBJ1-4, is GAGVSQSPSNKVTEKGKDVELRCDPISGHTALYWYRQSLGQGLEFLIYFQGNSAPDKSGLPSDRFSAERTGGSVSTLTIQRTQQEDSAVYLCASSLGGRANEKLFFGSGTQLSVL.